Shown below are 24 T cell receptor beta chains from a single sample sequenced in a study of cytomegalovirus exposure and HLA in healthy donors. The PCR used 60 Vbeta and 13 Jbeta primers. Clones were read by immunoSEQ multiplex PCR, and TCRdb kept only the in-frame ones, dropping some. The top ten hold less than 2% of the sample, which has about 190,000 clones, around 82% seen once. The sample was PBMCs. These receptors all come from a middle-aged man in good health and CMV-seropositive.

The V and J genes are TRBV30 and TRBJ1-2; D perhaps matches TRBD1 (6 bases). V gave up 7 bases and J gave up 1 base, with 13 bases separating them. The CDR3 consists of 13 residues. Germline lookup yields CDR1 GTSNPN and CDR2 SVGIG (reference sequence). The CDR3 DNA reads as TGTGCCTATAGGACAGCACATAACTATGGCTACACCTTC. This encodes CAYRTAHNYGYTF.

The V call is TRBV29-1, the J call TRBJ2-1; TRBD2 agrees at 10 bases. The CDR3 extends over 19 amino acids. Germline V lookup: CDR1 SQVTM, CDR2 ANQGSEA. The V segment lost 4 bases and the J segment 5 bases; nucleotides outside the gene matches: 20. CDR3 bases: TGCAGCGTTGGAAGGGATGGGGGTTTAACTAGCGGGAACCACAATGAGCAGTTCTTC. It is translated as CSVGRDGGLTSGNHNEQFF.

The chain is built from TRBV19 and TRBJ2-3; weak D call: TRBD2 (6 bases). CDR3 size: 15 residues. CDR1 is LNHDA and CDR2 is SQIVND in the germline V gene (reference sequence). Trimming removed 2 bases at V and 0 bases at J, with 9 bases between. The CDR3 spells CASSILGTSTDTQYF. Here the CDR3 DNA reads TGTGCCAGTAGTATATTGGGGACTAGCACAGATACGCAGTATTTT.

This clone came up once. J is TRBJ1-4 and V is TRBV6-5; D is unresolved. Germline V gives CDR1 MNHEY, CDR2 SVGAGI. The CDR3 totals 14 residues. V lost 2 bases, J lost 7 bases, and 11 bases lay in between. CDR3 residues: CASSYRGLGEKLFF. The DNA for the CDR3 is TGTGCCAGCAGTTACCGCGGGCTGGGTGAAAAACTGTTTTTT.

V is TRBV28 and J is TRBJ1-2; TRBD1 agrees at 7 bases. CDR1 MDHEN and CDR2 SYDVKM come from the germline V gene. The CDR3 has 12 residues. V dropped 5 bases and J dropped 3; count of bases not matched to a gene: 0. CDR3 sequence: CASSTGDYGYTF. In DNA, the CDR3 is TGTGCCAGCAGTACAGGGGACTATGGCTACACCTTC.

The V call is TRBV5-1, the J call TRBJ1-1, with D maybe TRBD1 (6 bases). V was shortened by 4 bases and J by 6 bases, with 16 bases between the two germline ends. The CDR3 sequence is 14 residues long. The germline gives CDR1 SGHRS, CDR2 YFSETQ. The DNA of the CDR3 is TGCGCCAGCAGCCCGGGGGCTGGGGGGGCTGAAGCTTTCTTT. Translation: CASSPGAGGAEAFF.

The chain links TRBV29-1 to TRBJ2-1, with TRBD2 matching 11 bases. The CDR3 has 14 residues. The V gene's germline CDR1 is SQVTM and CDR2 ANQGSEA. V lost 6 bases and J lost 5; bases outside the gene matches: 6. In nucleotides, the CDR3 is TGCAGCGTCACCGGGACTAGCGGTAACAATGAGCAGTTCTTC. Translation gives CSVTGTSGNNEQFF.

The CDR3 DNA follows: TGTGCCAGCAGTGACTTGGAGGGACAGCCCCAGCATTTT. It specifies CASSDLEGQPQHF. This chain joins TRBV6-4 and TRBJ1-5; the D is unclear. In germline, CDR1 is MRHNA, CDR2 SNTAGT. This CDR3 is 13 amino acids long. Trimming left V 1 base short and J 7 bases short, with 8 bases between.

The chain recombines TRBV5-4 with TRBJ2-1; D might be TRBD1 (5 bases). Trimming removed 0 bases at V and 10 bases at J, with 17 bases between. Germline values: CDR1 SGHNT, CDR2 YYREEE (reference sequence). The CDR3 runs to 15 residues. This CDR3 reads CASSLAEQLGREQFF. In DNA, the CDR3 is TGTGCCAGCAGCTTGGCGGAGCAGTTGGGGCGCGAGCAGTTCTTC.

J is TRBJ1-4 and V is TRBV6-4; 8 nucleotides align to TRBD1. This CDR3 has 14 residues. Germline V lookup: CDR1 MRHNA, CDR2 SNTAGT. V dropped 6 bases and J dropped 6; count of bases not matched to a gene: 6. The DNA for the CDR3 is TGTGCCAGCAGCGCGACAGGGGAGCATGAAAAACTGTTTTTT. Translating gives CASSATGEHEKLFF.

J is TRBJ1-3 and V is TRBV2; D may be TRBD1 (5 bases). With 5 bases removed from V and 2 bases from J, the gap between germline ends came to 13 bases. The CDR3 consists of 15 residues. Germline V gives CDR1 SNHLY, CDR2 FYNNEI. The chain's CDR3 is CASSSGRTAGNTIYF. The CDR3 DNA follows: TGTGCCAGCAGTTCAGGGAGGACTGCTGGAAACACCATATATTTT.

The chain links TRBV11-3 to TRBJ2-1, with D possibly being TRBD2 (5 bases). V shed 1 base and J shed 2 bases, with 12 bases lying between them. Germline CDR1 SGHNT, CDR2 YENEEA. This CDR3 has 16 residues. CDR3 region: CASSLGGSGTYNEQFF. CDR3 DNA sequence: TGTGCCAGCAGCTTAGGAGGGTCTGGGACCTACAATGAGCAGTTCTTC.

The chain employs TRBV9 and TRBJ2-3, with 7 nucleotides matching TRBD1. Germline V lookup: CDR1 SGDLS, CDR2 YYNGEE. CDR3 length: 14 amino acids. V shed 6 bases and J 0 bases; nucleotides not matched to a gene: 4. In DNA form, the CDR3 reads TGTGCCAGCACCCCGACAGGGAGCACAGATACGCAGTATTTT. This gives the protein CASTPTGSTDTQYF.

The rearrangement uses TRBV5-1 and TRBJ2-7; the match to TRBD1 covers 9 bases. The CDR3 consists of 15 residues. V was pared by 4 bases and J by 5 bases, with 10 bases of the junction left unmatched. Germline lookup yields CDR1 SGHRS and CDR2 YFSETQ. CDR3 amino acids: CASSTSGQGNNEQYF. The CDR3 coding sequence is TGCGCCAGCAGCACCTCTGGACAGGGGAATAACGAGCAGTACTTC.

This clone showed up just once. The rearrangement joins TRBV6-1 to TRBJ2-3, with a possible D match to TRBD2 (5 bases). CDR1 is MNHNS, CDR2 SASEGT, per germline. Deletions cut 2 bases from V and 4 bases from J, with 25 bases between. CDR3 length: 19 amino acids. The chain's CDR3 is CASSEIWALGSVGPDTQYF. CDR3 nucleotide sequence: TGTGCCAGCAGTGAAATTTGGGCCCTGGGGAGTGTTGGGCCAGATACGCAGTATTTT.

The chain is built from TRBV21-1 and TRBJ2-2; no check of the table's D call, TRBD1, against the DNA was made. TRBV21-1 is shown as a pseudogene. This CDR3 contains 16 residues. The CDR3 loop reads CASIFPEDRNTGELFF. CDR3 bases: TGTGCCAGCATCTTCCCCGAGGACAGGAACACCGGGGAGCTGTTTTTT.

The rearrangement uses TRBV5-6 and TRBJ1-2; D remains unclear. CDR1 SGHDT and CDR2 YYEEEE come from the germline V gene. CDR3 size: 16 residues. Trimming cost V 2 bases and J 3 bases, with 17 bases left between them. The CDR3 sequence is CASSLPSGRRDYGYTF. CDR3 bases: TGTGCCAGCAGCTTACCAAGCGGTCGGAGGGACTATGGCTACACCTTC. The variable domain in full, completed from reference TRBV5-6 and TRBJ1-2, reads DAGVTQSPTHLIKTRGQQVTLRCSPKSGHDTVSWYQQALGQGPQFIFQYYEEEERQRGNFPDRFSGHQFPNYSSELNVNALLLGDSALYLCASSLPSGRRDYGYTFGSGTRLTVV.

This chain joins TRBV28 and TRBJ1-2, with TRBD1 matching 10 bases. Unmatched junction bases numbered 18, after V lost 7 bases and J lost 4 bases. CDR3 length equals 18 residues. Per germline, CDR1 MDHEN and CDR2 SYDVKM. The CDR3 spells CASKFIGTGADLGYGYTF. The CDR3 coding sequence is TGTGCCAGCAAGTTTATCGGGACAGGGGCCGATCTTGGCTATGGCTACACCTTC.

The count of this clone is one. The same CDR3 can be traced to other DNA sequences in this sample. V is TRBV5-1 and J is TRBJ1-1; TRBD1 agrees at 11 bases. Looked up from germline, CDR1 is SGHRS and CDR2 is YFSETQ. The CDR3 length is 14 residues. Trimming at V came to 3 bases and at J to 4 bases, leaving 2 bases not matched to a gene. The CDR3 coding sequence is TGCGCCAGCAGCTCTGGGACAGGGGGCACTGAAGCTTTCTTT. The encoded protein is CASSSGTGGTEAFF. Filled out from reference TRBV5-1 and TRBJ1-1, the complete variable domain reads KAGVTQTPRYLIKTRGQQVTLSCSPISGHRSVSWYQQTPGQGLQFLFEYFSETQRNKGNFPGRFSGRQFSNSRSEMNVSTLELGDSALYLCASSSGTGGTEAFFGQGTRLTVV.

This clone came up once. V usage is TRBV28 and J usage is TRBJ1-2, with D tentatively TRBD1 (6 bases). The CDR3 totals 16 residues. Germline CDR1 and CDR2: MDHEN and SYDVKM. Between the trimmed V and J ends, which lost 6 bases and 8 bases, there was a span of 25 bases. CDR3 sequence: CASSPVGGAGTMGYTF. The CDR3 DNA is TGTGCCAGCAGCCCGGTTGGGGGGGCCGGAACTATGGGCTACACCTTC.

The chain uses TRBV5-4 and TRBJ1-2; D is perhaps TRBD1 (6 bases). Germline V gives CDR1 SGHNT, CDR2 YYREEE (reference sequence). The CDR3 is made up of 15 amino acids. Trimming stripped 4 bases from V and 4 bases from J, with 17 bases between. Here the CDR3 DNA reads TGTGCCAGCAGCGGACGACAGGCTCCTGGCTATGGCTACACCTTC. Its protein product is CASSGRQAPGYGYTF.

In DNA, the CDR3 is TGCGCCAGCAGCTTGGCCTCCTTGCAAGAGACCCAGTACTTC. Amino acids: CASSLASLQETQYF. The chain carries TRBV5-1 and TRBJ2-5; D unclear. Trimming stripped 0 bases from V and 2 bases from J, with 8 bases between. This CDR3 comprises 14 residues. Germline lookup yields CDR1 SGHRS and CDR2 YFSETQ.

The rearrangement links TRBV2 to TRBJ2-3; maybe TRBD1 (5 bases). The V end was cut by 6 bases, the J end by 2 bases, with 15 bases between. Germline V CDR1 and CDR2: SNHLY, FYNNEI. The CDR3 loop spans 15 amino acids. Written as DNA, the CDR3 is TGTGCCAGCAGGCCAGGGTTCGCGGACACAGATACGCAGTATTTT. Protein: CASRPGFADTDTQYF.

This chain connects TRBV28 to TRBJ1-3; no definite D call. Germline assignment: CDR1 MDHEN and CDR2 SYDVKM. Between the trimmed V and J ends, which lost 3 bases and 2 bases, there was a span of 8 bases. CDR3 length equals 14 residues. CDR3 protein: CASSFEGPGNTIYF. CDR3 coding DNA: TGTGCCAGCAGTTTCGAGGGCCCTGGAAACACCATATATTTT.